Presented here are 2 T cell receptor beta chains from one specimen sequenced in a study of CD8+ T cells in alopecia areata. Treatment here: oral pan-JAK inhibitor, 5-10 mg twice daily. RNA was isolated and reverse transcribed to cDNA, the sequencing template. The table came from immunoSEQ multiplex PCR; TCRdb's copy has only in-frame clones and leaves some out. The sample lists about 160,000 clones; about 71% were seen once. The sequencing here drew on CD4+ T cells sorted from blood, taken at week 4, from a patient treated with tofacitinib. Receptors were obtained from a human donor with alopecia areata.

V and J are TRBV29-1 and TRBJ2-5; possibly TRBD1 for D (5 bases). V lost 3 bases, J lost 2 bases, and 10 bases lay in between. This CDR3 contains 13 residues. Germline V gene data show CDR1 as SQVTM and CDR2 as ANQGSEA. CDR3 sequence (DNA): TGCAGCGTTGATCCGGCAGGGCAAGAGACCCAGTACTTC. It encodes CSVDPAGQETQYF.

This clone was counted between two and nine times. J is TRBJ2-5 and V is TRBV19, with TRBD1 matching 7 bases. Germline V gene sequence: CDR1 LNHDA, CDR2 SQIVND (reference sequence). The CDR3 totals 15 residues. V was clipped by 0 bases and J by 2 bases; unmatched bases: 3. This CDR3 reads CASSIDSTGQETQYF. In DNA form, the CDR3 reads TGTGCCAGTAGTATAGATTCGACAGGGCAAGAGACCCAGTACTTC. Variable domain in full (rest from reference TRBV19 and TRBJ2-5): DGGITQSPKYLFRKEGQNVTLSCEQNLNHDAMYWYRQDPGQGLRLIYYSQIVNDFQKGDIAEGYSVSREKKESFPLTVTSAQKNPTAFYLCASSIDSTGQETQYFGPGTRLLVL.